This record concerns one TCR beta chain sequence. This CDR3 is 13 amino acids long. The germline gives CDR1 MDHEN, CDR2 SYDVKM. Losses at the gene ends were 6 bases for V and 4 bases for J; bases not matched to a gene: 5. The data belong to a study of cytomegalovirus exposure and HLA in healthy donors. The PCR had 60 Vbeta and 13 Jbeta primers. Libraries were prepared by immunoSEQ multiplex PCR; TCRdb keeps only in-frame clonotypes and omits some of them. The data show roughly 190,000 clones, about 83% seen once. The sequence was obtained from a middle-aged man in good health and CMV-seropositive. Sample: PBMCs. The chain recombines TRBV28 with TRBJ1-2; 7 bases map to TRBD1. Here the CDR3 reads CASSWDSLYGYTF. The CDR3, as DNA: TGTGCCAGCAGCTGGGACAGCCTCTATGGCTACACCTTC.